This TCR beta chain is drawn from a study of spatial heterogeneity in lung cancer. This clonotype was seen repeatedly, ten times or more. A distinct unique molecular identifier was carried by each TCR cDNA molecule. MiXCR, applied by TCRdb to the 5' RACE reads, yields one record per CDR3 protein. The sample lists some 21,000 distinct CDR3 sequences, 4.6% occurring once. J gave up 4 bases and V 4 bases, and 13 bases lay outside the gene matches. The CDR3 totals 18 residues. From germline, CDR1 is SGDLS and CDR2 YYNGEE. Time point indicated: sample taken at primary tumor resection. Unsorted whole RNA samples from tumor, nontumor lung or frozen PBMC were sequenced.

Here the sequenced sample was PBMCs, taken at surgery. V gene TRBV9 combines with J gene TRBJ2-1, with 11 bases that match TRBD2. This clonotype was sampled from a male donor with early-stage non-small cell lung cancer. CDR3 in amino acids: CASSPRTSGSTSYNEQFF. The CDR3 region has the DNA TGTGCCAGCAGCCCCCGGACTAGCGGGTCGACCTCATACAATGAGCAGTTCTTC.